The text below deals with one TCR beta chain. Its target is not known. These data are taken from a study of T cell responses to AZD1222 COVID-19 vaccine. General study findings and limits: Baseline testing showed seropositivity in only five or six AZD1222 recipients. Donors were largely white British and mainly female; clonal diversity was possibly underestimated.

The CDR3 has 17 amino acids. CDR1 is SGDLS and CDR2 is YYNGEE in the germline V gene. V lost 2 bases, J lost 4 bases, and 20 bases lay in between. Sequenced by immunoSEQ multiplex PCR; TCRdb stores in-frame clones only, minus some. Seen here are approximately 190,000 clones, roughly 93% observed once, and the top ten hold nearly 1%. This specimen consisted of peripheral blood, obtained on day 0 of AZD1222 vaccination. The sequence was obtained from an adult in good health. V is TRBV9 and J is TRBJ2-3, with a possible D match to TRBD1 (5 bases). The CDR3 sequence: CASSVDSAAGWADTQYF. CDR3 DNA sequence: TGTGCCAGCAGCGTGGATTCGGCGGCAGGGTGGGCAGATACGCAGTATTTT.